This TCR beta chain was sequenced for a study of shared clonotypes between healthy human individuals. Study outcomes and limitations: Naive subsets typically showed greater estimated richness than memory subsets.

As to this clone: The target antigen is unknown.

At deep level, the assay was performed. Profiling relied on immunoSEQ multiplex PCR, and the TCRdb table lists in-frame clones only, not all of them. This sample has around 1.9 million clones; just over 90% occur once, and the top ten carry approximately 1.6%. The naive CD8 subset, CD45RO-negative cells positively selected for CCR7, excluded terminally differentiated effector memory CD45RA+ cells. CDR1 and CDR2 (germline): SGHRS, YFSETQ. The CDR3 consists of 17 residues. Trimming took off 4 bases at V and 2 bases at J, with 19 bases between the two ends. V usage is TRBV5-1 and J usage is TRBJ1-3, with D unclear. The sequence was obtained from a man aged 18 to 29 in good health. Some clones in this sample may be carry-over from other donors' samples. The source material was naive CD8+ T cells from PBMCs. The CDR3 bases are TGCGCCAGCAGCCCCGGGGTGGGCCAGGCGGCTGGAAACACCATATATTTT. This encodes CASSPGVGQAAGNTIYF.